These 19 T cell receptor beta chains came from one sample sequenced in a study of beta chain features in type 1 diabetes. Study findings and constraints: TCRB CDR3s from Type 1 diabetes patients were moderately but significantly shorter in all four CD4+ subsets.

These receptors lack a known antigen. Expressed TCRB transcripts got sequenced, as all isolated RNA was reverse transcribed. The protocol was immunoSEQ multiplex PCR, while the TCRdb copy is restricted to in-frame clones and leaves out a portion. The sample yields around 130,000 clones, around 9% seen once. Material for sequencing was central memory CD4+ T cells from blood. The receptors were gathered from a man under 40 with type 1 diabetes.

The chain employs TRBV5-1 and TRBJ2-2; tentative D call: TRBD2 (5 bases). Trimming pared 6 bases from V and 4 bases from J, leaving 16 bases between. The CDR3 spans 15 residues. Germline-derived CDR1 and CDR2 are SGHRS and YFSETQ. The CDR3 spells CASTFRGEGTGELFF. CDR3 bases: TGCGCCAGCACATTCCGGGGTGAGGGCACCGGGGAGCTGTTTTTT.

This clone was seen only a few times. J is TRBJ2-7 and V is TRBV7-6; 7 bases are shared with TRBD1. The CDR3 spans 13 residues. Germline trimming cut 3 bases from V and 6 bases from J; bases unmatched to any gene: 5. Germline V gene data show CDR1 as SGHVS and CDR2 as FNYEAQ. The CDR3 protein is CASSFRQGSEQYF. The CDR3 coding sequence is TGTGCCAGCAGCTTTCGACAGGGCAGCGAGCAGTACTTC.

This clone has a handful of counts. The chain joins TRBV9 to TRBJ2-5; D is ambiguous. There are 13 residues in the CDR3. CDR1 and CDR2 from the germline V gene are SGDLS and YYNGEE. V was trimmed by 0 bases and J by 3 bases, leaving 6 bases between them. The CDR3 coding sequence is TGTGCCAGCAGCGTAGATTACAAAGAGACCCAGTACTTC. Its translation: CASSVDYKETQYF.

The rearrangement uses TRBV7-9 and TRBJ2-3; no clear D. The V end lost 5 bases, the J end lost 0 bases, and 18 bases lay between the germline ends. The CDR3 is made up of 17 amino acids. Germline V gene lookup returns CDR1 SEHNR and CDR2 FQNEAQ (reference sequence). DNA for the CDR3: TGTGCCAGCAGCCTGGCCCGGCAAACAGCCAGCACAGATACGCAGTATTTT. Translating it yields CASSLARQTASTDTQYF.

The chain recombines TRBV7-3 with TRBJ2-7, with TRBD1 identical over 7 bases. CDR1 and CDR2 from the germline V gene are SGHTA and FQGTGA. The CDR3 runs to 14 residues. V shed 5 bases and J 3 bases; nucleotides not matched to a gene: 7. The CDR3 here is CASSISGTDYEQYF. DNA of the CDR3: TGTGCCAGCAGCATATCCGGGACAGACTACGAGCAGTACTTC.

This clone was recorded a few times. The chain uses TRBV28 and TRBJ1-5; D remains ambiguous. The V end was cut by 2 bases, the J end by 6 bases, with 11 bases between. The CDR3 extends over 14 amino acids. Germline V CDR1 and CDR2: MDHEN, SYDVKM. This CDR3 is CASSLMPGGQPQHF. CDR3 bases: TGTGCCAGCAGTTTAATGCCAGGAGGTCAGCCCCAGCATTTT.

This clone was counted between two and nine times. At one boundary the junction diverges from the germline segment, which might be a read error. The CDR3 bases are TGTGCCAGCAGCGAAGACAGGGGAGGAACCGGGGAGCTGTTTTTT. Translation: CASSEDRGGTGELFF. This rearrangement joins TRBV2 to TRBJ2-2; 8 bases line up with TRBD1. Germline V lookup: CDR1 SNHLY, CDR2 FYNNEI. The CDR3 is made up of 15 amino acids.

This clone was counted a few times. V usage is TRBV9 and J usage is TRBJ2-1, with TRBD2 identical over 7 bases. Germline loops: CDR1 SGDLS, CDR2 YYNGEE. V lost 4 bases and J lost 1; bases outside the gene matches: 8. This CDR3 contains 16 residues. The CDR3 loop is CASSSPRGGSYNEQFF. The DNA of the CDR3 is TGTGCCAGCAGCTCCCCCCGCGGGGGTTCCTACAATGAGCAGTTCTTC.

This clone was picked up a small number of times. The V gene is TRBV5-1, the J gene TRBJ2-2; 7 positions agree with TRBD2. The V gene end was trimmed by 3 bases and the J gene end by 1 base; junction bases not matched to a gene: 3. The CDR3 is made up of 15 amino acids. CDR1 SGHRS and CDR2 YFSETQ come from the germline V gene. The CDR3 loop is CASSSGGGNTGELFF. The CDR3 region has the DNA TGCGCCAGCAGCTCTGGCGGGGGGAACACCGGGGAGCTGTTTTTT.

V and J are TRBV2 and TRBJ1-1; no firm D call. CDR3 length: 13 residues. V was shortened by 6 bases and J by 2 bases, with 10 bases between the two germline ends. Looked up from germline, CDR1 is SNHLY and CDR2 is FYNNEI. The CDR3: CASRLQSNTEAFF. The CDR3 DNA is TGTGCCAGCAGGCTACAGAGCAACACTGAAGCTTTCTTT.

This clone was found many times. The chain combines TRBV7-2 with TRBJ2-1, with D possibly being TRBD1 (6 bases). There are 13 residues in the CDR3. V dropped 0 bases and J dropped 15 bases, with 15 bases sitting between them. CDR1 SGHTA and CDR2 FQGNSA come from the germline V gene. Here the CDR3 reads CASSLAVQGGTFF. In DNA, the CDR3 is TGTGCCAGCAGCTTAGCCGTACAGGGTGGGACGTTCTTC.

This clone was seen many times. The chain joins TRBV21-1 to TRBJ2-1; TRBD1, the D gene given by the table, was not confirmed from the DNA. TRBV21-1 is a documented pseudogene. This CDR3 region has 17 residues. The DNA of the CDR3 is TGTGCCAGCAGCAAAGCATTACCGGGGACAGGGGCCAATGAGCAGTTCTTC. Protein sequence: CASSKALPGTGANEQFF.

The rearrangement uses TRBV7-8 and TRBJ1-2, with no clear D. CDR1 and CDR2 from the germline V gene are SGHVS and FQNEAQ. The CDR3 is made up of 13 amino acids. The V end was cut by 0 bases, the J end by 4 bases, with 6 bases between. DNA of the CDR3: TGTGCCAGCAGCTTAGCCACAACCTATGGCTACACCTTC. As protein: CASSLATTYGYTF. The full variable domain, completed using reference TRBV7-8 and TRBJ1-2, is GAGVSQSPRYKVAKRGQDVALRCDPISGHVSLFWYQQALGQGPEFLTYFQNEAQLDKSGLPSDRFFAERPEGSVSTLKIQRTQQEDSAVYLCASSLATTYGYTFGSGTRLTVV.

This clone was picked up a small number of times. This chain joins TRBV29-1 and TRBJ2-1, with a weak D call TRBD2 (6 bases). This CDR3 is built from 13 residues. Germline V gene lookup returns CDR1 SQVTM and CDR2 ANQGSEA. V was clipped by 6 bases and J by 9 bases, with 18 bases between them. The CDR3 DNA reads as TGCAGCGTCGGGGGTAGTGGGAATATTGAGCAGTTCTTC. Amino acids: CSVGGSGNIEQFF.

The chain uses TRBV5-6 and TRBJ2-5; 7 positions match TRBD1. CDR3 size: 16 residues. The germline gives CDR1 SGHDT, CDR2 YYEEEE. V shed 5 bases and J 5 bases; nucleotides not matched to a gene: 15. This chain's CDR3 is CASRLQTGIVGETQYF. In DNA form, the CDR3 reads TGTGCCAGCAGGTTACAGACAGGGATCGTGGGGGAGACCCAGTACTTC.

The chain recombines TRBV4-3 with TRBJ2-2, with 14 nucleotides matching TRBD2. V was pared by 1 base and J by 4 bases, with 8 bases of the junction left unmatched. CDR1 and CDR2 from the germline V gene are LGHNA and YSLEER. This CDR3 region has 19 residues. Here the CDR3 reads CASSQGRTSGGSVTGELFF. Here the CDR3 DNA reads TGCGCCAGCAGCCAAGGTCGGACTAGCGGGGGGAGCGTCACCGGGGAGCTGTTTTTT.

The chain couples TRBV6-1 to TRBJ1-2, with TRBD1 matching over 7 bases. Trimming took 6 bases from V and 5 from J; bases not matched to a gene: 9. CDR1 and CDR2 from the germline V gene are MNHNS and SASEGT. CDR3 length equals 14 residues. CDR3 sequence: CASSPETGPYGYTF. The CDR3 DNA sequence: TGTGCCAGCAGCCCTGAGACAGGGCCTTATGGCTACACCTTC.

This clone was detected only a few times. CDR3 bases: TGTGCCAGCAGTCTCAGTGAGGTACTCTATGGCTACACCTTC. As protein: CASSLSEVLYGYTF. The chain recombines TRBV28 with TRBJ1-2; D not certain. The CDR3 consists of 14 residues. Germline assignment: CDR1 MDHEN and CDR2 SYDVKM. The germline V and J ends were trimmed by 5 bases and 4 bases, with 14 bases remaining between them.

This chain uses TRBV2 with TRBJ1-4; D unresolved. V gave up 4 bases and J gave up 4 bases, with 7 bases separating them. The CDR3 extends over 13 amino acids. Germline values: CDR1 SNHLY, CDR2 FYNNEI. The CDR3 coding sequence is TGTGCCAGCAGTGTTGCCTATAATGAAAAACTGTTTTTT. This translates into CASSVAYNEKLFF.